The 26 T cell receptor beta chains given below trace back to one sample, sequenced in a study of T cell repertoires in breast cancer. A second nested PCR with blocking oligonucleotides suppressed unpaired genes. One entry per CDR3 protein results from TCRdb running MiXCR on the emulsion pairing reads. This repertoire shows about 40,000 distinct CDR3 sequences, less than 55% found once; its top ten account for around three fifths. Paired alpha-beta TCRs of CD8+ T cells were analyzed by expanded emulsion RT-PCR. Sample: CD8+ T cells. These receptors were obtained from a pool of human donors with breast cancer or a healthy control (not recorded which).

This clonotype was seen only a few times. This rearrangement joins TRBV4-1 to TRBJ1-2; D is unresolved. This CDR3 is 13 amino acids long. Trimming removed 1 base at V and 6 bases at J, with 9 bases between. Germline V gives CDR1 MGHRA, CDR2 YSYEKL. Here the CDR3 reads CASSQVASDGYTF. Written as DNA, the CDR3 is TGCGCCAGCAGCCAAGTCGCTTCGGATGGCTACACCTTC.

This clonotype was observed once. V gene TRBV24-1 combines with J gene TRBJ1-2; D gene uncertain. The CDR3 runs to 12 residues. V dropped 5 bases and J dropped 5 bases, with 8 bases sitting between them. Germline loops: CDR1 KGHDR, CDR2 SFDVKD. CDR3 protein: CATSGDGYGYTF. In DNA, the CDR3 is TGTGCCACCAGTGGGGATGGTTATGGCTACACCTTC.

The chain recombines TRBV5-4 with TRBJ1-1; D call uncertain. The CDR3 totals 14 residues. Trimming stripped 4 bases from V and 4 bases from J, with 14 bases between. Germline CDR1 SGHNT, CDR2 YYREEE (reference sequence). CDR3 nucleotides: TGTGCCAGCAGCAAGGGCGGGGAGGGCACTGAAGCTTTCTTT. This gives the protein CASSKGGEGTEAFF.

There are a few counts of this clonotype. The gene calls are TRBV6-4 and TRBJ1-5; TRBD1 agrees at 7 bases. V lost 6 bases to trimming and J lost 3 bases; unmatched junction nucleotides: 5. CDR3 length: 14 residues. Germline V lookup: CDR1 MRHNA, CDR2 SNTAGT. CDR3 amino acids: CASSRGTVNQPQHF. The CDR3 bases are TGTGCCAGCAGCCGCGGGACAGTCAATCAGCCCCAGCATTTT.

The chain couples TRBV7-2 to TRBJ2-7; D is ambiguous. Looked up from germline, CDR1 is SGHTA and CDR2 is FQGNSA. CDR3 length: 13 residues. V lost 1 base to trimming and J lost 7 bases, with 11 bases between them. For the CDR3, the DNA is TGTGCCAGCAGCTTAGGTCCGCTACGTGAGCAGTACTTC. Its translation is CASSLGPLREQYF.

This clonotype turned up a few times. V gene TRBV3-1 combines with J gene TRBJ2-7; the D gene is possibly TRBD1 (5 bases). This CDR3 has 13 amino acids. The germline V and J ends were trimmed by 6 bases and 2 bases, with 11 bases remaining between them. Germline V lookup: CDR1 LGHDT, CDR2 YNNKEL (reference sequence). The CDR3: CASRRTNTYEQYF. DNA for the CDR3: TGTGCCAGCAGGCGGACAAATACCTACGAGCAGTACTTC.

This chain uses TRBV27 with TRBJ2-1; D is undetermined. The CDR3 has 14 amino acids. Per the germline V gene, CDR1 is MNHEY and CDR2 is SMNVEV (reference sequence). V lost 3 bases, J lost 6 bases, and 12 bases lay in between. The CDR3 spells CASSFDGEGNEQFF. The CDR3 nucleotides are TGTGCCAGCAGTTTCGATGGAGAAGGCAATGAGCAGTTCTTC.

The gene calls are TRBV11-2 and TRBJ1-1, with TRBD1 matching 7 bases. Germline V gives CDR1 SGHAT, CDR2 FQNNGV. The CDR3 totals 15 residues. V shed 5 bases, J shed 2 bases, and the junction held 8 bases outside the gene matches. The CDR3 nucleotides read TGTGCCAGCAGCGAGACAGGGTTAACCAACACTGAAGCTTTCTTT. This translates into CASSETGLTNTEAFF.

This clonotype was seen more than once but under ten times. The chain couples TRBV20-1 to TRBJ1-1, with D hard to call. The ends were cut back, 6 bases at V and 1 base at J, with 15 bases in the middle. Germline V gene sequence: CDR1 DFQATT, CDR2 SNEGSKA (reference sequence). The CDR3 is 14 amino acids. The CDR3 coding sequence is TGCAGTGCAAACGTACTGGGGTGGAACACTGAAGCTTTCTTT. Its translation is CSANVLGWNTEAFF.

This clonotype was picked up one time. Written as DNA, the CDR3 is TGCGCCAGCAGCAGTAGCGGGGGGGAGCAAGAGACCCAGTACTTC. Its translation: CASSSSGGEQETQYF. The chain employs TRBV5-1 and TRBJ2-5; 11 nucleotides align to TRBD2. CDR3 length: 15 amino acids. Germline loops: CDR1 SGHRS, CDR2 YFSETQ. The junction had 4 bases not matched to a gene; V was cut back by 4 bases and J by 2 bases.

In the case of this clonotype: This may be a read error: a much more frequent sequence differs by one nucleotide. V gene TRBV7-2 combines with J gene TRBJ1-2; 10 bases line up with TRBD1. The length of the CDR3 is 15 residues. Losses at the gene ends were 2 bases for V and 11 bases for J; bases not matched to a gene: 11. Germline CDR1 and CDR2: SGHTA and FQGNSA. The CDR3 reads CASSLIPTTGGGYTF. CDR3 DNA: TGTGCCAGCAGCTTAATTCCTACGACAGGGGGCGGGTACACCTTC.

The V call is TRBV6-2 or TRBV6-3, the J call TRBJ2-5; D not certain. Trimming removed 7 bases at V and 4 bases at J, with 13 bases between. The CDR3 consists of 13 residues. Looked up from germline, CDR1 is MNHEY and CDR2 is SVGEGT. The chain's CDR3 is CASNIRRRETQYF. The CDR3 DNA sequence: TGTGCCAGCAACATACGGAGACGAGAGACCCAGTACTTC.

This clonotype has just one count. This rearrangement joins TRBV4-1 to TRBJ2-7; 8 nucleotides match TRBD1. The CDR3 loop spans 15 amino acids. The germline CDR1 and CDR2 sequences are MGHRA and YSYEKL. The trim removed 4 bases at V and 8 bases at J, leaving 13 bases unmatched. This chain's CDR3 is CASSLPDRVVHKQYF. CDR3 in DNA: TGCGCCAGCAGCCTGCCGGACAGGGTAGTCCACAAGCAGTACTTC.

The rearrangement uses TRBV5-1 and TRBJ1-4; unclear D gene. The CDR3 has 14 amino acids. V was cut by 0 bases and J by 4 bases, with 7 bases left in between. Germline V gene data show CDR1 as SGHRS and CDR2 as YFSETQ. As DNA, the CDR3 is TGCGCCAGCAGCTTGGACAGCAGTAATGAAAAACTGTTTTTT. This gives the protein CASSLDSSNEKLFF.

The sample holds many counts of this clonotype. The CDR3 sequence is CASSLGGRETQYF. The CDR3 nucleotides are TGTGCCAGCAGCTTGGGGGGTAGGGAGACCCAGTACTTC. The rearrangement links TRBV28 to TRBJ2-5; weak D call: TRBD2 (6 bases). The CDR3 extends over 13 amino acids. Germline values: CDR1 MDHEN, CDR2 SYDVKM. V lost 6 bases and J lost 5, with 13 bases in between.

This clonotype showed up just a few times. V gene TRBV7-3 combines with J gene TRBJ2-1, with 9 bases lining up with TRBD2. The CDR3 is 14 amino acids. V dropped 2 bases and J dropped 9; count of bases not matched to a gene: 5. Germline CDR1 and CDR2: SGHTA and FQGTGA. In DNA form, the CDR3 reads TGTGCCAGCAGCTTAGTAGCGGGAGCGGGTGAGCAGTTCTTC. Amino acids: CASSLVAGAGEQFF.

This clonotype was detected only once. V gene TRBV7-2 combines with J gene TRBJ1-3; 8 nucleotides line up with TRBD1. This CDR3 is 13 amino acids long. Germline V gene sequence: CDR1 SGHTA, CDR2 FQGNSA. CDR3 protein: CGEQGGSGNTIYF. CDR3 nucleotide sequence: TGTGGTGAACAGGGGGGCTCTGGAAACACCATATATTTT.

The V call is TRBV7-3, the J call TRBJ1-2; possible D gene TRBD1, 5 bases. The CDR3 consists of 15 residues. Germline CDR1 and CDR2: SGHTA and FQGTGA. V was clipped by 6 bases and J by 8 bases, with 22 bases between them. The CDR3 is CASSPSSGGTGGYTF. CDR3 sequence (DNA): TGTGCCAGCAGTCCATCTTCAGGAGGGACGGGGGGCTACACCTTC.

This clonotype has at least ten counts. The chain couples TRBV6-1 to TRBJ2-3; D is possibly TRBD2 (5 bases). V was clipped by 5 bases and J by 9 bases, with 18 bases between them. This CDR3 spans 14 amino acids. Germline loops: CDR1 MNHNS, CDR2 SASEGT. The CDR3 loop is CASSPRDSRGTQYF. The CDR3 DNA is TGTGCCAGCAGTCCCCGGGATAGCCGTGGAACGCAGTATTTT.

This chain uses TRBV5-1 with TRBJ1-4; possible D gene TRBD1, 5 bases. Between the trimmed V and J ends, which lost 4 bases and 0 bases, there was a span of 10 bases. The CDR3 totals 15 residues. In germline, CDR1 is SGHRS, CDR2 YFSETQ. The CDR3 DNA sequence: TGCGCCAGCAGCCTCGGGACGGCAACTAATGAAAAACTGTTTTTT. It yields the protein CASSLGTATNEKLFF.

This chain joins TRBV24-1 and TRBJ2-3; D not certain. Per germline, CDR1 KGHDR and CDR2 SFDVKD. The CDR3 extends over 16 amino acids. The V end lost 4 bases, the J end lost 0 bases, and 13 bases lay between the germline ends. DNA for the CDR3: TGTGCCACCAGTGACAACCACGCGGATAGCACAGATACGCAGTATTTT. This translates into CATSDNHADSTDTQYF.

This clonotype was recorded a few times. The rearrangement joins TRBV5-1 to TRBJ1-2; TRBD1 matches at 9 bases. The ends lost 8 bases at V and 4 bases at J; junction bases unmatched: 6. CDR3 length: 13 amino acids. Germline V gene lookup returns CDR1 SGHRS and CDR2 YFSETQ. CDR3: CASPGQGVYGYTF. Written as DNA, the CDR3 is TGCGCCAGTCCGGGACAGGGCGTCTATGGCTACACCTTC.

In its sample, this clonotype was seen a few times. The V call is TRBV4-2, the J call TRBJ1-6, with D perhaps TRBD1 (5 bases). Between the trimmed V and J ends, which lost 5 bases and 5 bases, there was a span of 13 bases. This CDR3 spans 15 amino acids. In germline, CDR1 is LGHNA, CDR2 YNFKEQ. The chain's CDR3 is CASSFGRGDNSPLHF. Written as DNA, the CDR3 is TGTGCCAGCAGCTTCGGACGAGGGGATAATTCACCCCTCCACTTT.

This clonotype has just a few counts. The chain couples TRBV7-2 to TRBJ2-2; 8 bases match TRBD2. The V and J ends lost 1 base and 5 bases, in that order; junction bases with no gene match: 6. In germline, CDR1 is SGHTA, CDR2 FQGNSA. This CDR3 spans 16 amino acids. CDR3 sequence: CASSLGGSGTTGELFF. In nucleotides, the CDR3 is TGTGCCAGCAGCTTAGGAGGTAGCGGGACGACCGGGGAGCTGTTTTTT. Based on the CDR3 plus reference TRBV7-2 and TRBJ2-2, the full variable domain is GAGVSQSPSNKVTEKGKDVELRCDPISGHTALYWYRQSLGQGLEFLIYFQGNSAPDKSGLPSDRFSAERTGGSVSTLTIQRTQQEDSAVYLCASSLGGSGTTGELFFGEGSRLTVL.

The chain combines TRBV19 with TRBJ2-1; 11 nucleotides line up with TRBD2. Per the germline V gene, CDR1 is LNHDA and CDR2 is SQIVND (reference sequence). This CDR3 contains 14 residues. The junction had 5 bases not matched to a gene; V was cut back by 7 bases and J by 6 bases. The CDR3 DNA reads TGTGCCAGTACCGCGGGACTAGCGGTCAATGAGCAGTTCTTC. As protein: CASTAGLAVNEQFF.

The gene calls are TRBV18 and TRBJ2-5; D possibly corresponds to TRBD1 (6 bases). This CDR3 contains 16 residues. Per the germline V gene, CDR1 is KGHSH and CDR2 is LQKENI. V dropped 3 bases and J dropped 1 base, with 15 bases sitting between them. The CDR3 bases are TGTGCCAGCTCACCCGTACAGGGCTTACCCCAAGAGACCCAGTACTTC. Protein: CASSPVQGLPQETQYF.